This T cell receptor (beta chain) was identified in a study of blood T cells in healthy people across ages. In the study overall: About one barcoded beta molecule per two T cells was captured by template switching.

As concerns this clonotype: What it binds is unknown. A read error may produce the germline difference seen at one junction end.

Study-wide results and caveats: Researchers report that TCR beta diversity correlated strongly with naive T cell percentage.

Sample-barcoded 5' priming and a J-beta primer mix drove a second PCR of roughly 6 to 12 cycles. Every cDNA was tagged by a template-switch adaptor with 12 random nucleotides. Each CDR3 protein gets one entry after TCRdb re-called the 5' RACE reads with MiXCR. The repertoire has more than 1,400,000 distinct CDR3 sequences, approximately 42% of them found once; the top ten carry approximately 7.9%. The CDR3 loop spans 17 amino acids. CDR1 is MNHNY, CDR2 SVGAGI, per germline (reference sequence). The sample taken for sequencing was blood. The genes are TRBV6-6 and TRBJ1-6; D not certain. This TCR was sampled from a woman aged 18-35 years in good health. The CDR3 here is CAGSYSSAVQNNSPLHF. The CDR3 DNA sequence: TGTGCCGGCAGTTACTCGAGCGCCGTTCAAAATAATTCACCCCTCCACTTT.